This TCR beta chain comes out of a study of blood T cell repertoires in COVID-19 (dated by TCRdb to 2020 to 2021). Study-wide context: Samples covering the acute and convalescent phases of COVID-19 were provided by collaborators in the United States, Italy and Spain. The prospective study material was composed of cDNA or gDNA derived from T cells, B-cell-depleted T cells, or PBMCs. The dataset comprised deeply sampled blood TCRbeta repertoires from subjects exposed to, actively infected with, or recovered from COVID-19. The repertoires were released in a freely available public database meant as a resource for research on the immune response to SARS-CoV-2. The samples were drawn from the first 160 participants of the ongoing ImmuneRACE study and from 950 to 1,500 subjects provided by 6 global collaborators. A de-identified subject ID, COVID-19 status, age in years and sex were almost always included in the sample metadata. Where HLA class I and class II types were available, the types were taken from metadata supplied by the sample provider, not from assay-based typing.

With regard to this clone: The specificity of this receptor is unknown. Within one base of it there is no much larger clone, and no base qualities were kept.

Overall results and qualifications from the work: The quantity of clinical and demographic metadata differed by source and by participant and was supplied without curation.

The immunoSEQ Assay, a bias-controlled multiplex PCR, was used to amplify TCRbeta CDR3 regions from genomic DNA. Regarding the original processing steps: Nucleated cell counts per sample were estimated from amplification of reference gene primers within the assay. To quantify the absolute abundance of each unique TCRbeta CDR3 rearrangement, sequence reads were collapsed and filtered. For each sample, productive Simpson clonality was calculated by taking the square root of Simpson's diversity index across productive rearrangements. TCRdb retrieved this table from immuneACCESS and kept in-frame rearrangements only. Not all clones are present; in checked studies, unresolved V genes account for under half, and no reason is known for the remainder. V and J calls and clone size are those listed in that table; D and trimming were worked out from the DNA. This sample gives 50,000 to 75,000 clones in total; 65% to 85% of them show up just once. Roughly a fifth of the sample is taken by the ten largest.

Whole blood was collected in K2EDTA tubes by collaborating institutions according to the institutions' own protocols. For TCRbeta analysis, collaborators shipped samples as frozen whole blood, isolated PBMCs, or DNA extracted from either of those sample types. The CDR3 contains 13 residues, cysteine and phenylalanine counted. Here the CDR3 DNA is all that survives: 39 bases in frame from base 1. V sheds 4 bases and J sheds 1 base, leaving 8 bases between their ends. From a lookup of the germline V gene (reference sequence), CDR1 and CDR2 are SGHNT and YYREEE. Sequenced: peripheral blood. Recombination connected TRBV5-4 to TRBJ1-1; TRBD1 is a possible D gene, resting on 6 matching bases. This TCR derives from a man older than 75 with active or convalescent COVID-19. The sequence in DNA is TGTGCCAGCAGCCCAGGGGCGAACACTGAAGCTTTCTTT. It codes for CASSPGANTEAFF. With the rest looked up from the reference TRBV5-4 and TRBJ1-1 genes rather than sequenced, the full variable domain is ETGVTQSPTHLIKTRGQQVTLRCSSQSGHNTVSWYQQALGQGPQFIFQYYREEENGRGNFPPRFSGLQFPNYSSELNVNALELDDSALYLCASSPGANTEAFFGQGTRLTVV.